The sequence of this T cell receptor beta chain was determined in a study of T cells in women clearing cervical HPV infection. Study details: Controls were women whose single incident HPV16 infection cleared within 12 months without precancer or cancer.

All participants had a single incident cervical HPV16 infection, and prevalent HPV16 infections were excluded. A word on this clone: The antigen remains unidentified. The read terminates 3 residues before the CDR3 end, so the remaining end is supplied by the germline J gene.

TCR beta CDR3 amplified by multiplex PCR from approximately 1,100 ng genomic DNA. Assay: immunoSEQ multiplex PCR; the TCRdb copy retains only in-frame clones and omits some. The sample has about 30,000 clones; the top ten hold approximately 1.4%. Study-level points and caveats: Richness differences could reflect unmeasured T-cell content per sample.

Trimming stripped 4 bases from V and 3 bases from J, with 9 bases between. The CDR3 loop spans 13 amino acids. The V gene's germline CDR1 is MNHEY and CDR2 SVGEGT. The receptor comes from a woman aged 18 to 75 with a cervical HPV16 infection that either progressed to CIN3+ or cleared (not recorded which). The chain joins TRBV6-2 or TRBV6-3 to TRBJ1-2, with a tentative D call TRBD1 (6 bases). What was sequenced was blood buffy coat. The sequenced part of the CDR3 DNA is TGTGCCAGCAGTTCAACAGGGTACTATGGC. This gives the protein CASSSTGYYG. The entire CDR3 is CASSSTGYYGYTF.